The clone carrying this T cell receptor beta chain was seen a handful of times. What it recognizes is unknown. The entry originates in a study of identical twins. Germline CDR1 and CDR2: ENHRY and SYGVKD. V shed 4 bases and J 3 bases; nucleotides not matched to a gene: 7. The CDR3 sequence is 16 residues long. Using its own MiXCR run on the 5' RACE reads, TCRdb lists one record per CDR3 protein. Altogether 460,000 or so distinct CDR3 sequences are present, approximately 14% being singletons, with the ten largest covering 0.5% to 0.65%. Whole-study findings and limits: There is a chance that invariant MAIT and iNKT cells partially muddied zero-insertion analyses.

These data also formed part of another study, on yellow fever vaccine responses in identical twins.

This chain joins TRBV10-3 and TRBJ2-2; 8 nucleotides agree with TRBD1. Material: CD4+ T cells sorted from blood. This receptor was obtained from a woman aged 18-30 years in good health. CDR3 protein: CAISGETGEYTGELFF. The CDR3 bases are TGTGCCATCAGTGGGGAGACAGGGGAGTACACCGGGGAGCTGTTTTTT.